This TCR beta chain came from a study of response to subunit inactivated influenza vaccine (dated by TCRdb to 2017 to 2018). For context, the study as a whole: Deep quantitative profiling of the T cell receptor repertoire was used in the study to follow responses to a trivalent subunit inactivated influenza vaccine.

This clonotype was counted once. The antigen this receptor binds is unknown. Per-base qualities were not stored, and no clone one base away is much larger. Just one read gives weak support. Library generation was performed with RT-PCR. TCRdb records Illumina HiSeq 2500 as the sequencer. TCRdb took the public reads, trimmed them with fastp at Q25, ran MiXCR for clone calling and kept in-frame beta chains. Every CDR3 protein is listed once, alongside the most common genes and DNA of its rows. A total of about 180,000 distinct CDR3 sequences appear in this sample, nearly 9.5% of them only once. Approximately 11% of the sample comes from the top ten. What the authors observed across the whole study: The authors suggested that each seasonal influenza vaccination may recruit only a limited number of new T cells.

Specimen: non-naive T cells sorted from PBMCs, collected on the day of vaccination. The label giving this sample's cell subset or site can be read as: memory T cell fraction. The sequence was obtained from a man over 45 who received an inactivated influenza vaccine. Donor details come from another sample of the same person, matched by shared clones.

The CDR3 corresponds to CASSQGETNTEAFF. The sequenced DNA: TGTGCCAGCAGCCAAGGGGAAACGAACACTGAAGCTTTCTTT. The chain couples TRBV3-1 to TRBJ1-1, with the D gene not confidently named. There are 14 amino acids in the CDR3, from cysteine to phenylalanine inclusive. Only CDR3 DNA remains: 42 bases, in frame from the first base. V was cut back by 1 base and J by 1 base, leaving a gap of 7 bases between them. From a lookup of the germline V gene (reference sequence), CDR1 and CDR2 are LGHDT and YNNKEL.